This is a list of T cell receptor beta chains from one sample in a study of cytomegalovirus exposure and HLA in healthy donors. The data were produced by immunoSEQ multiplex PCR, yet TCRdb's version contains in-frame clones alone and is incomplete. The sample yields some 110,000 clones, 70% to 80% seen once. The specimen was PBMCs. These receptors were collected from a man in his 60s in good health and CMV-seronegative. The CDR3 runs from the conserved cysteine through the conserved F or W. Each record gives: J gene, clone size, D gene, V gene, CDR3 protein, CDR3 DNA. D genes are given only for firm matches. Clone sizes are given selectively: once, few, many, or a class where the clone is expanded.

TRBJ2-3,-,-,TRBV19,CASRARNTDTQYF,TGTGCCAGTAGAGCCAGGAACACAGATACGCAGTATTTT
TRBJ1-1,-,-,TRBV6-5,CASSYFQNTEAFF,TGTGCCAGCAGCTACTTCCAGAACACTGAAGCTTTCTTT
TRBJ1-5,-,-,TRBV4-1,CASSLTTLQPQHF,TGCGCCAGCAGCCTCACAACCCTTCAGCCCCAGCATTTT
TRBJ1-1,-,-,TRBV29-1,CSVEPGRGTEAFF,TGCAGCGTTGAACCGGGGAGGGGCACTGAAGCTTTCTTT
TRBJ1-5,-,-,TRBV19,CASSRGNGNQPQHF,TGTGCCAGTAGTCGAGGGAACGGCAATCAGCCCCAGCATTTT
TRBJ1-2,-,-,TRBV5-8,CASSLPWTRSAETNGGYTF,TGTGCCAGCAGCCTCCCCTGGACTAGATCCGCCGAGACGAATGGTGGCTACACCTTC
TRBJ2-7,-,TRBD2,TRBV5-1,CASSLALAGGPLDYEQYF,TGCGCCAGCAGCTTGGCCCTAGCGGGGGGGCCGTTAGACTACGAGCAGTACTTC
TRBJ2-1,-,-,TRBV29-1,CSVEGGRDEQFF,TGCAGCGTTGAGGGGGGGCGGGATGAGCAGTTCTTC
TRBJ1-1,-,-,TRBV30,CAWTFISTEAFF,TGTGCCTGGACCTTTATCTCTACTGAAGCTTTCTTT
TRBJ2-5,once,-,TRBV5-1,CASTPGGEETQYF,TGCGCCAGCACCCCTGGGGGCGAAGAGACCCAGTACTTC
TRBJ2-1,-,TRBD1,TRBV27,CASQTRGQGISEQFF,TGTGCCAGCCAGACACGGGGACAGGGAATATCCGAGCAGTTCTTC
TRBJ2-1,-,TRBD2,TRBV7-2,CASSLKRGGHNEQFF,TGTGCCAGCAGCTTAAAGCGGGGGGGACACAATGAGCAGTTCTTC
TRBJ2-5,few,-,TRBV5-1,CASRETRKETQYF,TGCGCCAGCAGGGAAACTAGGAAAGAGACCCAGTACTTC
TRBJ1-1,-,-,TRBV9,CASSPVYSNTEAFF,TGTGCCAGCAGCCCGGTCTACTCGAACACTGAAGCTTTCTTT
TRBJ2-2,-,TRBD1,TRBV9,CASSPTGTGTRRELFF,TGTGCCAGCAGCCCCACCGGGACAGGGACGAGGCGGGAGCTGTTTTTT
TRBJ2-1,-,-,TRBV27,CASSLSWGGDEQFF,TGTGCCAGCAGTTTATCATGGGGCGGCGATGAGCAGTTCTTC
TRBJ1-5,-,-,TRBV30,CAWGKQGSGQPQHF,TGTGCCTGGGGTAAACAGGGTTCGGGGCAGCCCCAGCATTTT
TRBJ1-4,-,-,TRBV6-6,CASSLRGSEKLFF,TGTGCCAGCAGCCTCCGGGGTAGTGAAAAACTGTTTTTT
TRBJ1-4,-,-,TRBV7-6,CASSLARGSAEKLFF,TGTGCCAGCAGCTTAGCCAGGGGTTCGGCTGAAAAACTGTTTTTT
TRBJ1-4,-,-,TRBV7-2,CASSTSGFSNEKLFF,TGTGCCAGCAGCACATCAGGGTTCTCTAATGAAAAACTGTTTTTT
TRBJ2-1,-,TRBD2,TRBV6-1,CATSPRTSNEQFF,TGTGCCACCTCCCCCCGGACTAGCAATGAGCAGTTCTTC